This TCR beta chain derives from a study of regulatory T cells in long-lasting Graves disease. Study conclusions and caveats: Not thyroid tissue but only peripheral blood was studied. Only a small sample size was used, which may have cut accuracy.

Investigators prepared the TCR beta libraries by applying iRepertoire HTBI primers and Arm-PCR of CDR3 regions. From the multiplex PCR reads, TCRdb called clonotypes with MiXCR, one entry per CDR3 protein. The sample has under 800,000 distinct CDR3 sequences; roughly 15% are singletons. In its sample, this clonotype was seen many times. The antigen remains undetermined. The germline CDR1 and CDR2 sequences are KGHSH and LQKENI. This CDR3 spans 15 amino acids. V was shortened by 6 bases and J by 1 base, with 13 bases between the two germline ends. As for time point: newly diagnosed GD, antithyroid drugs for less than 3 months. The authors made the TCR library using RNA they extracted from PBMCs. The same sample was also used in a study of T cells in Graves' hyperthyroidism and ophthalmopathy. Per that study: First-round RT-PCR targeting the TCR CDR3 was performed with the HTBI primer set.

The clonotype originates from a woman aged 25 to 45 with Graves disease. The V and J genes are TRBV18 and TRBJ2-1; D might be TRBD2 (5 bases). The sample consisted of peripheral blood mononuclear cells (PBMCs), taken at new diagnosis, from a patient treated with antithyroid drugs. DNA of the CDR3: TGTGCCAGCTCCCCCTTGGACTCTTCCTACAATGAGCAGTTCTTC. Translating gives CASSPLDSSYNEQFF.